Below are 31 T cell receptor beta chains sequenced from a single sample in a study of cytomegalovirus exposure and HLA in healthy donors. A multiplex PCR was run with 60 Vbeta primers and 13 Jbeta primers. Measured with immunoSEQ multiplex PCR; TCRdb has only the in-frame clones, and not every one. The sample lists some 170,000 clones; more than 75% were seen once. Sequencing was performed on PBMCs. All receptors come from a girl aged 2-10 years in good health and CMV-seropositive.

The chain recombines TRBV25-1 with TRBJ2-3; D gene unclear. Germline values: CDR1 MGHDK, CDR2 SYGVNS. The CDR3 is 15 amino acids. V was pared by 2 bases and J by 3 bases, with 12 bases between. This CDR3 is CASSERGGGTDTQYF. Written as DNA, the CDR3 is TGTGCCAGCAGTGAACGTGGCGGTGGGACAGATACGCAGTATTTT.

The DNA for the CDR3 is TGTGCCAGCAGCCAGAGGTTTGCAACTAATGAAAAACTGTTTTTT. Amino acids: CASSQRFATNEKLFF. This chain joins TRBV14 and TRBJ1-4; D gene uncertain. Trimming shortened V by 3 bases and J by 0 bases, and 8 bases separated the two germline ends. From germline, CDR1 is SGHDN and CDR2 FVKESK. The CDR3 spans 15 residues. Full variable domain (outside the CDR3, taken from reference TRBV14 and TRBJ1-4): EAGVTQFPSHSVIEKGQTVTLRCDPISGHDNLYWYRRVMGKEIKFLLHFVKESKQDESGMPNNRFLAERTGGTYSTLKVQPAELEDSGVYFCASSQRFATNEKLFFGSGTQLSVL.

The genes are TRBV5-6 and TRBJ2-1, with 7 positions matching TRBD2. The length of the CDR3 is 15 residues. J lost 2 bases, V lost 1 base, and 3 bases had no gene match. Germline CDR1 is SGHDT and CDR2 is YYEEEE. The CDR3 DNA reads as TGTGCCAGCAGCTTGACCGGGACTACCTACAATGAGCAGTTCTTC. This gives the protein CASSLTGTTYNEQFF. The full variable domain, in which reference TRBV5-6 and TRBJ2-1 provide the parts outside the CDR3, is DAGVTQSPTHLIKTRGQQVTLRCSPKSGHDTVSWYQQALGQGPQFIFQYYEEEERQRGNFPDRFSGHQFPNYSSELNVNALLLGDSALYLCASSLTGTTYNEQFFGPGTRLTVL.

CDR3 region: CASSLEGKYGYTF. The CDR3 DNA reads as TGTGCCAGCAGTTTGGAGGGGAAGTACGGCTACACCTTC. The J gene is TRBJ1-2, the V gene TRBV28, with D possibly matching TRBD1 (5 bases). There are 13 residues in the CDR3. Germline CDR1 is MDHEN and CDR2 is SYDVKM. V lost 3 bases, J lost 8 bases, and 13 bases lay in between.

V gene TRBV6-5 combines with J gene TRBJ2-7, with D maybe TRBD1 (6 bases). Germline V gene data show CDR1 as MNHEY and CDR2 as SVGAGI. This CDR3 has 15 amino acids. Trimming removed 5 bases from V and 2 bases from J, with 16 bases in between. The CDR3 here is CASSTAGAATYEQYF. In nucleotides, the CDR3 is TGTGCCAGCAGTACAGCAGGGGCTGCGACCTACGAGCAGTACTTC.

There are a few counts of this clone. The chain employs TRBV5-6 and TRBJ2-3; D possibly corresponds to TRBD1 (5 bases). The CDR3 is made up of 15 amino acids. Trimming took off 3 bases at V and 0 bases at J, with 11 bases between the two ends. Germline CDR1 and CDR2: SGHDT and YYEEEE. The CDR3 nucleotides read TGTGCCAGCAGCTCCCTCAGGGTTAGCACAGATACGCAGTATTTT. Its translation: CASSSLRVSTDTQYF.

The rearrangement uses TRBV29-1 and TRBJ2-3; TRBD1 aligns across 9 bases. J lost 3 bases, V lost 6 bases, and 4 bases had no gene match. CDR3 length equals 13 residues. In germline, CDR1 is SQVTM, CDR2 ANQGSEA. CDR3 sequence: CSVEGQGTDTQYF. The CDR3 DNA reads as TGCAGCGTCGAGGGACAGGGTACAGATACGCAGTATTTT.

The chain carries TRBV28 and TRBJ1-1; 12 nucleotides agree with TRBD1. CDR1 and CDR2 (germline): MDHEN, SYDVKM. V lost 5 bases and J lost 11; bases outside the gene matches: 12. This CDR3 comprises 15 residues. The CDR3 spells CASSPQGQGAVGAFF. The CDR3 DNA is TGTGCCAGCAGTCCTCAGGGACAGGGGGCGGTCGGGGCTTTCTTT.

The V and J genes are TRBV7-3 and TRBJ2-7, with 10 bases lining up with TRBD2. Per germline, CDR1 SGHTA and CDR2 FQGTGA. The CDR3 extends over 14 amino acids. J was trimmed by 5 bases and V by 6 bases; bases with no gene match: 7. CDR3 bases: TGTGCCAGCAGTCTAGCGGGAGTTGGCCACGAGCAGTACTTC. Translating gives CASSLAGVGHEQYF.

The CDR3 sequence: CASSQEGGQSGNTIYF. CDR3 nucleotides: TGTGCCAGCAGCCAAGAAGGAGGGCAATCTGGAAACACCATATATTTT. V gene TRBV4-2 combines with J gene TRBJ1-3; D unclear. V was pared by 0 bases and J by 1 base, with 10 bases between. This CDR3 region has 16 residues. The germline V gene encodes CDR1 LGHNA and CDR2 YNFKEQ.

The gene calls are TRBV27 and TRBJ2-2, with 12 bases identical to TRBD2. The trim removed 7 bases at V and 7 bases at J, leaving 10 bases unmatched. Looked up from germline, CDR1 is MNHEY and CDR2 is SMNVEV (reference sequence). CDR3 size: 16 residues. CDR3 coding DNA: TGTGCCAGCACGCTTCTAGCGGGAGGGCCGGGCGGGGAGCTGTTTTTT. Translation gives CASTLLAGGPGGELFF.

The rearrangement uses TRBV4-1 and TRBJ1-1; D gene uncertain. V was trimmed by 6 bases and J by 1 base, leaving 15 bases between them. This CDR3 has 15 amino acids. The germline V gene encodes CDR1 MGHRA and CDR2 YSYEKL. This CDR3 is CASSPRGYENTEAFF. Written as DNA, the CDR3 is TGCGCCAGCAGTCCTCGAGGGTATGAGAACACTGAAGCTTTCTTT.

The genes are TRBV6-5 and TRBJ2-7; a weak D match, TRBD2 (5 bases). The V and J ends lost 2 bases and 2 bases respectively, with 13 bases between them. The CDR3 totals 15 residues. CDR1 and CDR2 (germline): MNHEY, SVGAGI. This CDR3 reads CASSYHGRGTYEQYF. The CDR3 nucleotides read TGTGCCAGCAGTTACCACGGACGGGGAACCTACGAGCAGTACTTC.

V gene TRBV9 combines with J gene TRBJ2-2; 9 positions agree with TRBD1. Germline V gene data show CDR1 as SGDLS and CDR2 as YYNGEE. The V and J ends lost 4 bases and 5 bases, in that order; junction bases with no gene match: 6. The CDR3 runs to 15 residues. CDR3 DNA sequence: TGTGCCAGCAGCATCCGGGACAGGGAAACCGGGGAGCTGTTTTTT. Protein sequence: CASSIRDRETGELFF.

This rearrangement joins TRBV4-1 to TRBJ1-4; 8 bases match TRBD1. In germline, CDR1 is MGHRA, CDR2 YSYEKL. The CDR3 spans 15 residues. The trim removed 4 bases at V and 8 bases at J, leaving 9 bases unmatched. CDR3: CASSLQGVEWEKLFF. The CDR3 bases are TGCGCCAGCAGCCTACAGGGGGTCGAATGGGAAAAACTGTTTTTT.

This clone was seen only a few times. The CDR3 DNA is TGTGCCAGCAGCCGCAAGGGGGCTTATGGCAATCAGCCCCAGCATTTT. Its translation: CASSRKGAYGNQPQHF. The rearrangement joins TRBV7-8 to TRBJ1-5, with 7 bases that match TRBD1. V was clipped by 5 bases and J by 2 bases; unmatched bases: 9. The CDR3 totals 16 residues. Germline loops: CDR1 SGHVS, CDR2 FQNEAQ.

The chain is built from TRBV30 and TRBJ1-5, with a weak D call TRBD1 (5 bases). This CDR3 has 13 amino acids. V lost 4 bases and J 6 bases, leaving 13 bases between the germline ends. Germline V lookup: CDR1 GTSNPN, CDR2 SVGIG (reference sequence). The CDR3 spells CAWNWGRGQPQHF. CDR3 nucleotides: TGTGCCTGGAATTGGGGAAGGGGTCAGCCCCAGCATTTT.

V is TRBV2 and J is TRBJ1-4, with D hard to call. Trimming took off 1 base at V and 7 bases at J, with 16 bases between the two ends. Germline loops: CDR1 SNHLY, CDR2 FYNNEI. The CDR3 sequence is 16 residues long. The CDR3 loop reads CASSEGLSRRGEKLFF. CDR3 in DNA: TGTGCCAGCAGTGAAGGGTTGAGCAGGCGGGGTGAAAAACTGTTTTTT.

This clone was picked up a small number of times. The chain recombines TRBV7-9 with TRBJ2-7, with D perhaps TRBD2 (5 bases). The CDR3 loop spans 15 amino acids. Germline lookup yields CDR1 SEHNR and CDR2 FQNEAQ (reference sequence). The germline V and J ends were trimmed by 1 base and 3 bases, with 13 bases remaining between them. CDR3 DNA: TGTGCCAGCAGCTTAGTGCTAGCAGGCGACTACGAGCAGTACTTC. Translated, it gives CASSLVLAGDYEQYF.

The V and J genes are TRBV7-2 and TRBJ2-1; TRBD1 agrees at 7 bases. Germline loops: CDR1 SGHTA, CDR2 FQGNSA. Trimming cost V 5 bases and J 0 bases; bases outside gene matches: 4. The CDR3 runs to 15 residues. The CDR3 coding sequence is TGTGCCAGCAGCCCTCAGGGGGACTCCTACAATGAGCAGTTCTTC. This sequence encodes CASSPQGDSYNEQFF.

This chain uses TRBV30 with TRBJ1-2; TRBD1 aligns across 8 bases. V lost 7 bases to trimming and J lost 12 bases; unmatched junction nucleotides: 13. Germline lookup yields CDR1 GTSNPN and CDR2 SVGIG (reference sequence). This CDR3 spans 12 amino acids. The CDR3: CAFDRGGGGHTF. CDR3 bases: TGTGCCTTCGACAGGGGCGGAGGGGGCCACACCTTC.

The V and J genes are TRBV5-6 and TRBJ2-7; TRBD1 matches at 7 bases. Germline values: CDR1 SGHDT, CDR2 YYEEEE. The CDR3 is 16 amino acids. The V gene end was trimmed by 1 base and the J gene end by 2 bases; junction bases not matched to a gene: 9. DNA of the CDR3: TGTGCCAGCAGCTTGACCAGGACAGGAGTTACCTACGAGCAGTACTTC. It is translated as CASSLTRTGVTYEQYF. The entire variable domain, with the rest obtained from reference TRBV5-6 and TRBJ2-7, is as follows: DAGVTQSPTHLIKTRGQQVTLRCSPKSGHDTVSWYQQALGQGPQFIFQYYEEEERQRGNFPDRFSGHQFPNYSSELNVNALLLGDSALYLCASSLTRTGVTYEQYFGPGTRLTVT.

This rearrangement joins TRBV7-2 to TRBJ2-3; 10 nucleotides match TRBD2. With 6 bases clipped from V and 5 bases from J, the junction kept 8 bases outside the gene matches. Looked up from germline, CDR1 is SGHTA and CDR2 is FQGNSA. The length of the CDR3 is 15 residues. The CDR3 DNA sequence: TGTGCCAGCAGTAGCTACAGCGGGGGGGGAGATACGCAGTATTTT. Its protein product is CASSSYSGGGDTQYF.

J is TRBJ2-7 and V is TRBV29-1; possible D gene TRBD2, 5 bases. The CDR3 consists of 15 residues. V lost 6 bases to trimming and J lost 0 bases, with 18 bases between them. Germline CDR1 SQVTM, CDR2 ANQGSEA. CDR3 sequence: CSVATGIQNSYEQYF. In nucleotides, the CDR3 is TGCAGCGTGGCGACCGGGATCCAGAACTCCTACGAGCAGTACTTC.

The chain is built from TRBV23-1 and TRBJ2-5, with D unclear. TRBV23-1 is treated as an ORF (open reading frame) with a function not yet certain. The CDR3 runs to 14 residues. V was shortened by 8 bases and J by 0 bases, with 13 bases between the two germline ends. CDR3 DNA: TGCGCCAGCCCCGCGACACCCTACCAAGAGACCCAGTACTTC. Protein sequence: CASPATPYQETQYF.

The chain is built from TRBV6-6 and TRBJ2-7; TRBD2 might be the D (5 bases). CDR1 and CDR2 from the germline V gene are MNHNY and SVGAGI (reference sequence). V dropped 6 bases and J dropped 3 bases, with 9 bases sitting between them. CDR3 length: 12 residues. Written as DNA, the CDR3 is TGTGCCAGCAGGGTCGGACTCTACGAGCAGTACTTC. Translation gives CASRVGLYEQYF.

This chain uses TRBV19 with TRBJ2-1, with 7 bases matching TRBD2. This CDR3 has 14 amino acids. Trimming cost V 1 base and J 7 bases; bases outside gene matches: 4. Germline V CDR1 and CDR2: LNHDA, SQIVND (reference sequence). The CDR3 here is CASSIALARNEQFF. Written as DNA, the CDR3 is TGTGCCAGTAGTATAGCACTAGCGAGGAATGAGCAGTTCTTC.

The V gene is TRBV30, the J gene TRBJ2-3, with 8 bases that match TRBD1. This CDR3 region has 14 residues. The junction had 4 bases not matched to a gene; V was cut back by 4 bases and J by 1 base. CDR1 and CDR2 (germline): GTSNPN, SVGIG (reference sequence). The CDR3 reads CAWNTGGRTDTQYF. The CDR3 DNA reads TGTGCCTGGAATACAGGGGGGCGCACAGATACGCAGTATTTT. Full variable domain (remainder filled in from reference TRBV30 and TRBJ2-3): SQTIHQWPATLVQPVGSPLSLECTVEGTSNPNLYWYRQAAGRGLQLLFYSVGIGQISSEVPQNLSASRPQDRQFILSSKKLLLSDSGFYLCAWNTGGRTDTQYFGPGTRLTVL.

This rearrangement joins TRBV5-5 to TRBJ2-1, with D maybe TRBD2 (6 bases). The V end was cut by 5 bases, the J end by 3 bases, with 9 bases between. Germline V lookup: CDR1 SGHKS, CDR2 YYEKEE (reference sequence). This CDR3 spans 13 amino acids. CDR3 residues: CASRIADYNEQFF. CDR3 sequence (DNA): TGTGCCAGCAGAATAGCGGACTACAATGAGCAGTTCTTC.

The chain employs TRBV19 and TRBJ1-1; possible D gene TRBD1, 6 bases. The CDR3 contains 15 residues. Per the germline V gene, CDR1 is LNHDA and CDR2 is SQIVND (reference sequence). Trimming pared 4 bases from V and 1 base from J, leaving 13 bases between. The CDR3 coding sequence is TGTGCCAGTAGTACCGGACAGAGATCGAACACTGAAGCTTTCTTT. This translates into CASSTGQRSNTEAFF.

The chain employs TRBV6-5 and TRBJ2-5; no reliable D call. Trimming removed 6 bases at V and 5 bases at J, with 10 bases between. The length of the CDR3 is 12 residues. Germline assignment: CDR1 MNHEY and CDR2 SVGAGI. In nucleotides, the CDR3 is TGTGCCAGCAGCAAGTTCAGGGAGACCCAGTACTTC. Its translation is CASSKFRETQYF.